This T cell receptor beta chain was identified during a study of T cell responses to AZD1222 COVID-19 vaccine. Study-wide results and limits: Two AZD1222 administrations were followed by greater Spike-specific TCR breadth and depth.

Sequencing was performed with immunoSEQ multiplex PCR; in TCRdb, only in-frame clones are kept and a portion is missing. Altogether more than 50,000 clones are present, about 87% being singletons, with the ten largest covering approximately 5.4%. Worth noting for this clone: What it binds is not known.

V lost 6 bases and J 0 bases, leaving 12 bases between the germline ends. Per germline, CDR1 WSHSY and CDR2 SAAADI. The CDR3 has 15 amino acids. This TCR was sampled from an adult in good health. The V gene is TRBV10-2, the J gene TRBJ1-3; tentatively, D is TRBD1 (5 bases). The sample consisted of peripheral blood, taken on day 0 of AZD1222 vaccination. CDR3 residues: CASRGTGSSGNTIYF. Here the CDR3 DNA reads TGCGCCAGCAGGGGGACGGGCAGCTCTGGAAACACCATATATTTT.